This TCR beta chain was sequenced during a study of vaccination effects on CD4 cells after COVID-19. Germline V gene data show CDR1 as SGHRS and CDR2 as YFSETQ. V was clipped by 4 bases and J by 0 bases; unmatched bases: 9. The CDR3 length is 16 residues. Antigen-specific CD4+ T cells were first expanded with viral peptide pools by the ViraFEST assay and only then sequenced. When less than 11 days of culture had elapsed, CD4+ T cells were isolated. Participants were given two doses of BNT162b2 or mRNA-1273 vaccine. Negative nucleocapsid antibody tests before and after vaccination confirmed no previous SARS-CoV-2 infection. Wells of two million PBMC each were grown with approximately 10 IU/ml IL-2 and around 10 ug/ml peptides. IL-2 medium was substituted for half the medium on days 3 and 7. About this clone itself: Its antigen is currently unknown.

This table comes from immunoSEQ multiplex PCR, and its TCRdb copy is limited to in-frame clones, with some not included. The sample contains tens of thousands of clones, 65% to 80% of which appear only once. The chain has TRBV5-1 and TRBJ1-1, with TRBD1 matching over 7 bases. The sample here was CD4+ T cells from PBMCs cultured with HCoV-OC43 spike peptides, taken after COVID-19 vaccination. Indicated subset: HCoV-OC43 spike overlapping peptide pool stimulation. The TCR sequence derives from a human donor who received a COVID-19 vaccine. CDR3 sequence (DNA): TGCGCCAGCAGCCCTAGACAGGGTTTGATGAACACTGAAGCTTTCTTT. Translating gives CASSPRQGLMNTEAFF.